Described below is a single T cell receptor (beta chain) sequence and its context. These data belong to a study of blood T cell repertoires in COVID-19. Study information: Whether acute or convalescent, the COVID-19 samples came from the United States, Italy and Spain. In each case, the material was cDNA or gDNA derived from T cells, B-cell-depleted T cells, or PBMCs.

Study processing details: Reference gene primer amplification yielded estimated nucleated cell counts. Measured with immunoSEQ multiplex PCR; TCRdb has only the in-frame clones, and not every one. Clonal size and the V and J genes are those of that table, whereas D and trimming came from the DNA. The sample contains approximately 210,000 clones, just under 85% of which appear only once. This CDR3 contains 13 residues. V was shortened by 6 bases and J by 3 bases, with 9 bases between the two germline ends. In germline, CDR1 is LNHDA, CDR2 SQIVND (reference sequence). Sequenced input: peripheral blood. This chain links TRBV19 with TRBJ1-5; D is uncertain. This sequence was found in a woman aged 70-85 years with active or convalescent COVID-19. CDR3 nucleotide sequence: TGTGCCAGTAGCCTGAGGAACAATCAGCCCCAGCATTTT. It yields the protein CASSLRNNQPQHF.